This T cell receptor beta chain is drawn from a study of cytomegalovirus exposure and HLA in healthy donors. Germline CDR1 reads ENHRY; CDR2 reads SYGVKD. CDR3 length equals 13 residues. V was clipped by 0 bases and J by 5 bases, with 7 bases between them. Both 60 Vbeta primers and 13 Jbeta primers went into the PCR. Sequencing was performed with immunoSEQ multiplex PCR; in TCRdb, only in-frame clones are kept and a portion is missing. The sample consists of 100,000 to 150,000 clones, 80% of them appearing once. The gene calls are TRBV10-3 and TRBJ1-1; D gene uncertain. Sequencing was carried out using PBMCs. The receptor's source is a man aged 25 to 40 in good health and CMV-seropositive. The CDR3 region has the DNA TGTGCCATCAGTGAGTCGAGGGTTACTGAAGCTTTCTTT. Its protein product is CAISESRVTEAFF.